This TCR beta chain appears in the sequencing data of a study of T cells in Graves' hyperthyroidism and ophthalmopathy. This clonotype was detected many times. Its antigen remains unknown. The study, taken as a whole, reports: Ophthalmopathy stood apart from stable hyperthyroidism in a 13 V-J model. Among thyroid clonotypes expanded above 0.001, most also appeared in blood. It was a median approximately 7.1 months before onset that the model predicted ophthalmopathy.

TCR beta CDR3 region amplification was performed from RNA transcripts. HTBI primers were employed in a first-round RT-PCR of the TCR CDR3. TCRdb processed the multiplex PCR reads anew with MiXCR; each CDR3 protein has one entry. The sample gives around 23,000 distinct CDR3 sequences, approximately 54% of which show up once; under 30% is in the top ten. V lost 1 base and J lost 8; bases outside the gene matches: 10. The CDR3 has 18 residues. Germline lookup yields CDR1 LGHNA and CDR2 YNFKEQ. The chain combines TRBV4-2 with TRBJ2-1; 14 nucleotides line up with TRBD2. Source material: blood. This clonotype was obtained from a woman between 35 and 50 years old with Graves' hyperthyroidism that later progressed to Graves' ophthalmopathy. The CDR3 DNA reads as TGTGCCAGCAGCCAAGGACTAGCGGGAGGGCTTCCGAGGGATGAGCAGTTCTTC. This gives the protein CASSQGLAGGLPRDEQFF.